The subject of this entry is one TCR beta chain. These data come from a study of human T cells and chemical hapten exposure. Turning to the study itself: All patients underwent weekly scalp dosing with diphenylcyclopropenone for the full roughly 25-week study. Slight differences in pooled library volume were the main source of varying TCR yields across samples.

This CDR3 has 12 amino acids. V was pared by 4 bases and J by 12 bases, with 12 bases between. The germline V gene has CDR1 SEHNR and CDR2 FQNEAQ (reference sequence). Time point in this sample: patch test 1, 2 weeks after DPC sensitization. The treatment was: therapeutic diphenylcyclopropenone sensitization with weekly scalp DPC. TCRdb reanalysed the RACE reads using MiXCR and keeps one entry per CDR3 protein. The profile covers around 110,000 distinct CDR3 sequences, with roughly an eighth appearing a single time and 1.4% taken by the ten largest. Sequenced here: whole blood, sampled in connection with sensitization to the hapten diphenylcyclopropenone (DPC). V gene TRBV7-9 combines with J gene TRBJ1-4; D possibly corresponds to TRBD1 (5 bases). This receptor was taken from a woman aged 45-65 years with alopecia areata. Some clones in this sample may be carry-over from other donors' samples. The CDR3 spells CASSSLQEQLFF. The CDR3, as DNA: TGTGCCAGCAGCTCTCTACAGGAGCAACTGTTTTTT.